This T cell receptor (beta chain) was sequenced in a study of shared clonotypes between healthy human individuals. This CDR3 is built from 15 residues. Trimming removed 6 bases at V and 1 base at J, with 17 bases between. Looked up from germline, CDR1 is SQVTM and CDR2 is ANQGSEA. Approximately 210 ng DNA, tens of thousands of T cell genomes, went into each sorted-subset replicate PCR. Some clones are missing from TCRdb's copy, which holds only in-frame ones; the method was immunoSEQ multiplex PCR. The data contain some 980,000 clones, about 80% of them singletons. The specimen was memory CD4+ T cells sorted from blood. Subset indicated: CD45RA-negative fraction. The origin of this receptor is a man younger than 35 in good health. V is TRBV29-1 and J is TRBJ2-3; D might be TRBD2 (6 bases). CDR3 amino acids: CSVPGLSYGTDTQYF. The CDR3 nucleotides read TGCAGCGTCCCGGGACTGAGTTACGGCACAGATACGCAGTATTTT.